The rows below give T cell receptor beta chains drawn from one sample of a study of OX40 agonist ivuxolimab in advanced cancers. Only in-frame clones appear in the TCRdb table, and some are missing; sequencing was by immunoSEQ multiplex PCR. Here the sample spans over 50,000 clones, approximately 81% being singletons. This specimen consisted of CD4+ or CD8+ T cells sorted from blood, obtained in a trial of the OX40 agonist ivuxolimab. All receptors come from an adult with an advanced solid tumor such as melanoma, head and neck, liver or kidney cancer. The CDR3 runs from the conserved cysteine through the conserved F or W. Fields, in order: CDR3 protein, J gene, V gene.

cdr3_aa: CASSLVGGSSHNEQFF
j_call: TRBJ2-1
v_call: TRBV11-3

cdr3_aa: CASSRTGQANYGYTF
j_call: TRBJ1-2
v_call: TRBV27

cdr3_aa: CAWSRESEETQYF
j_call: TRBJ2-5
v_call: TRBV30

cdr3_aa: CSVVPRTGGLSMNTEAFF
j_call: TRBJ1-1
v_call: TRBV29-1

cdr3_aa: CASGWENTEAFF
j_call: TRBJ1-1
v_call: TRBV12-5

cdr3_aa: CASLDRANEKLFF
j_call: TRBJ1-4
v_call: TRBV19

cdr3_aa: CASINRVMVNTEAFF
j_call: TRBJ1-1
v_call: TRBV19

cdr3_aa: CASSQEGGAGDTQYF
j_call: TRBJ2-3
v_call: TRBV4-1

cdr3_aa: CASSLGPGVNIQYF
j_call: TRBJ2-4
v_call: TRBV11-2

cdr3_aa: CASRQQGGYEQYF
j_call: TRBJ2-7
v_call: TRBV2

cdr3_aa: CASSLAGQSSAGELFF
j_call: TRBJ2-2
v_call: TRBV7-2

cdr3_aa: CASSYRGLEQYF
j_call: TRBJ2-7
v_call: TRBV6-6

cdr3_aa: CASSFGLAGTVHEQYF
j_call: TRBJ2-7
v_call: TRBV27

cdr3_aa: CASSLGSGNNSPLHF
j_call: TRBJ1-6
v_call: TRBV5-1

cdr3_aa: CASSVRRHRTTHQETQYF
j_call: TRBJ2-5
v_call: TRBV13

cdr3_aa: CATSREGLRKNTIYF
j_call: TRBJ1-3
v_call: TRBV15

cdr3_aa: CASSARTGGNSEAFF
j_call: TRBJ1-1
v_call: TRBV9

cdr3_aa: CASSDMGPSKYEQYF
j_call: TRBJ2-7
v_call: TRBV25-1

cdr3_aa: CASSLVGMNTEAFF
j_call: TRBJ1-1
v_call: TRBV5-1

cdr3_aa: CASTTTGGPGNTIYF
j_call: TRBJ1-3
v_call: TRBV19

cdr3_aa: CASSRPGLGTLF
j_call: TRBJ1-1
v_call: TRBV27

cdr3_aa: CASSSRVTGGHNEQFF
j_call: TRBJ2-1
v_call: TRBV9

cdr3_aa: CASTGLANSYEQYF
j_call: TRBJ2-7
v_call: TRBV6-1

cdr3_aa: CASKRTSGSYNEQFF
j_call: TRBJ2-1
v_call: TRBV10-2

cdr3_aa: CASSLDRVSNQPQHF
j_call: TRBJ1-5
v_call: TRBV7-8

cdr3_aa: CATSARGGDEQYF
j_call: TRBJ2-7
v_call: TRBV15